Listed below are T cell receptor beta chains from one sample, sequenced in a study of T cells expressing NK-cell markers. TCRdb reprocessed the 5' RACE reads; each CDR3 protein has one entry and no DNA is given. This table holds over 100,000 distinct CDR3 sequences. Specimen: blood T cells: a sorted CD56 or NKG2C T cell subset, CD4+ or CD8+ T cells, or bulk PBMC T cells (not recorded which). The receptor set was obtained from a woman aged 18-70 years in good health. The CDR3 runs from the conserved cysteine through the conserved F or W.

CASRTSVLGGDTQYF,15,TRBV7-8,TRBJ2-3
CASSPGELSSGNTIYF,16,TRBV7-8,TRBJ1-3
CASSYSPDSLNTEAFF,16,TRBV6-5,TRBJ1-1
CATSRGRDDQPQHF,14,TRBV15,TRBJ1-5
CASGPSGGGYTF,12,TRBV5-6,TRBJ1-2
CASSQETGGSPLHF,14,TRBV4-1,TRBJ1-6
CASSDRPDGYTF,12,TRBV19,TRBJ1-2
CASSQDLQGRGYTF,14,TRBV3-1,TRBJ1-2
CASSPSQLNTEAFF,14,TRBV12-3/TRBV12-4,TRBJ1-1
CASSWGLAGNYNEQFF,16,TRBV5-1,TRBJ2-1
CASSLASYSYEQYF,14,TRBV28,TRBJ2-7
CASSQFPGLAGSYEQYF,17,TRBV4-2,TRBJ2-7
CASSRQGGDTGELFF,15,TRBV4-1,TRBJ2-2
CSATRDRASSGANVLTF,17,TRBV20-1,TRBJ2-6
CASSQDQGSTGELFF,15,TRBV4-2,TRBJ2-2
CASSLTWGDTEAFF,14,TRBV12-3/TRBV12-4,TRBJ1-1
CASSFTSGGSTDTQYF,16,TRBV7-8,TRBJ2-3
CASSDPLAAPYNEQFF,16,TRBV5-1,TRBJ2-1
CASRTGGGNQPQHF,14,TRBV2,TRBJ1-5
CASSCNGQYYEQYF,14,TRBV6-5,TRBJ2-7
CASSMEPNYGYTF,13,TRBV5-1,TRBJ1-2
CATSTPTGTGLSAFF,15,TRBV15,TRBJ1-1
CASSLGDHNEQFF,13,TRBV11-2,TRBJ2-1
CAISEPPSGDERSTDTQYF,19,TRBV10-3,TRBJ2-3
CASSLTTGGQETQYF,15,TRBV28,TRBJ2-5
CASSLAYGVHQPQHF,15,TRBV27,TRBJ1-5
CASSSTSKGTGELFF,15,TRBV7-9,TRBJ2-2
CASSWDVGDTDTQYF,15,TRBV7-3,TRBJ2-3
CASSLGPLAGTADTQYF,17,TRBV7-9,TRBJ2-3
CSVDGTSGHSYNEQFF,16,TRBV29-1,TRBJ2-1
CASSLIGEGYEQYF,14,TRBV28,TRBJ2-7
CASSLYGQEQYF,12,TRBV28,TRBJ2-7
CASRRTGSYEQYF,13,TRBV12-3/TRBV12-4,TRBJ2-7
CSVDPRNTEAFF,12,TRBV29-1,TRBJ1-1
CASSVGAANSPLHF,14,TRBV9,TRBJ1-6
CASSFYTGLDKNIQYF,16,TRBV27,TRBJ2-4
CASSIPTGTATYEQYF,16,TRBV12-3/TRBV12-4,TRBJ2-7
CAWSQGFGAYEQYF,14,TRBV30,TRBJ2-7
CASSPTGPNEKLFF,14,TRBV4-1,TRBJ1-4
CASSWRGGTEAFF,13,TRBV12-3/TRBV12-4,TRBJ1-1
CSVEEGAARGGDTQYF,16,TRBV29-1,TRBJ2-3
CATSRGGTFNEKLFF,15,TRBV15,TRBJ1-4
CASSQGRVGYGYTF,14,TRBV4-1,TRBJ1-2
CASSSKPGLAGAETQYF,17,TRBV5-5,TRBJ2-5
CSVVSRATDTQYF,13,TRBV29-1,TRBJ2-3
CASRGLVPGINYGYTF,16,TRBV27,TRBJ1-2
CASSPGPHLYEQYF,14,TRBV4-3,TRBJ2-7
CASSLISDRGYGYTF,15,TRBV12-3/TRBV12-4,TRBJ1-2
CASSEGPSTDTQYF,14,TRBV6-1,TRBJ2-3
CASSLGTGHYTF,12,TRBV9,TRBJ1-2
CASSGDRGQPQHF,13,TRBV9,TRBJ1-5
CASSLRAGAFTDTQYF,16,TRBV12-3/TRBV12-4,TRBJ2-3
CSARHLQGRNTGELFF,16,TRBV20-1,TRBJ2-2
CASSFENTDTQYF,13,TRBV5-1,TRBJ2-3
CASSGQGAYSNQPQHF,16,TRBV18,TRBJ1-5